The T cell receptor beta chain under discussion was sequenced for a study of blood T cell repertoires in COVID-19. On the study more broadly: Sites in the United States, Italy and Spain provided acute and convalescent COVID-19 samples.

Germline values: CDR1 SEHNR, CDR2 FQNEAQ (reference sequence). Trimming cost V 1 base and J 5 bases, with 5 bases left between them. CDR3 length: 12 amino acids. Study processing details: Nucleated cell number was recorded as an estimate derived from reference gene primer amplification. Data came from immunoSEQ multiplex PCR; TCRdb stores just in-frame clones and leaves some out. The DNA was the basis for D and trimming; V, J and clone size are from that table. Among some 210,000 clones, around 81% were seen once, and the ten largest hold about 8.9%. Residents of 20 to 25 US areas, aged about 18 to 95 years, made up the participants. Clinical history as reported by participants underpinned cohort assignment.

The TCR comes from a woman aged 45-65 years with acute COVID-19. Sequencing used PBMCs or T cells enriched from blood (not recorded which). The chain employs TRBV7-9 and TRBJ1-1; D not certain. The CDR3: CASSLVKTEAFF. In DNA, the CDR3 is TGTGCCAGCAGCTTAGTCAAAACTGAAGCTTTCTTT.